This T cell receptor (beta chain) was profiled in a study of beta chain features in type 1 diabetes. Turning to the study itself: Similarity in age, gender and cell yields was seen between patients and healthy donors. Study conclusions and caveats: VDJ junctions from type 1 diabetes patients carried fewer insertions and larger deletions.

Reverse transcribing all isolated RNA meant expressed TCRB transcripts were sequenced. TCRdb's table, derived via immunoSEQ multiplex PCR, lists solely in-frame clones and lacks some. In the table there are roughly 380,000 clones, roughly 21% of which are singletons. This clone was seen once. The antigen is unknown. CDR3 length: 14 amino acids. Trimming removed 3 bases from V and 5 bases from J; junction bases left unmatched: 5. CDR1 KGHSH and CDR2 LQKENI come from the germline V gene. The receptor's source is a woman aged 18-29 years in good health. Sample: naive CD4+ T cells from blood. The chain joins TRBV18 to TRBJ2-7; 9 positions match TRBD1. CDR3: CASSPGTGYHEQYF. CDR3 nucleotides: TGTGCCAGCTCACCCGGGACAGGGTACCACGAGCAGTACTTC.